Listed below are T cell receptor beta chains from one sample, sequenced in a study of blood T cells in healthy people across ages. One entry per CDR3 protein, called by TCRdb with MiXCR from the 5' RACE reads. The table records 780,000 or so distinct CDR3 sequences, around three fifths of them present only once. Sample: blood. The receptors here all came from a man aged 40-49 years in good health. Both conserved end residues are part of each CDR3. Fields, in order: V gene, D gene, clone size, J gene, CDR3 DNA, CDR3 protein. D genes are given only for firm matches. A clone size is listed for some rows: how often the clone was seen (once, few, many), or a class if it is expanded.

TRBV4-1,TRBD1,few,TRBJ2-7,TGCGCCAGCAGCCAAGGGGACAGAAAACTCTACGAGCAGTACTTC,CASSQGDRKLYEQYF
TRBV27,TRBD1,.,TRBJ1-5,TGTGCCAGCAGTTTACGAGGGGGCCACAATCAGCCCCAGCATTTT,CASSLRGGHNQPQHF
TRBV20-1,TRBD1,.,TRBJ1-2,TGCAGTGCTAGAGATGACCGGAACAGGGGAATACCGGGCTACACCTTC,CSARDDRNRGIPGYTF
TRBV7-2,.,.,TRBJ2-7,TGTGCCAGCAGCTTAAGTTACGGGGCCTTCAATGAGCAGTACTTC,CASSLSYGAFNEQYF
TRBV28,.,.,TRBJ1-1,TGTGCCAGCAGATCAGGACAGACCGGGAACACTGAAGCTTTCTTT,CASRSGQTGNTEAFF
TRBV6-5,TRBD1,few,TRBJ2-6,TGTGCCAGCAGTTACTACTCCGGGACAGGGGTCTCTGGGGCCAACGTCCTGACTTTC,CASSYYSGTGVSGANVLTF
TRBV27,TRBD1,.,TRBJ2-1,TGTGCCAGCAAACCGGGACAGGTATACAATGAGCAGTTCTTC,CASKPGQVYNEQFF
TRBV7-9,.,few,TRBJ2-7,TGTGCCAGCAGCCCCTCGGGTTTAGCCACCTACGAGCAGTACTTC,CASSPSGLATYEQYF
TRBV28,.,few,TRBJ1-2,TGTGCCAGCAGTTTATGGGACGGGATTAACTATGGCTACACCTTC,CASSLWDGINYGYTF
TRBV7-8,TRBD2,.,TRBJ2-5,TGTGCCAGCAGCACCCGACTAGCGGGAATAACCGCTGGAGAGACCCAGTACTTC,CASSTRLAGITAGETQYF
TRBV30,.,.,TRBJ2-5,TGTGCCTGGACCCAGAAGAGCGGCGGGGTCGGTGGTGAGACCCAGTACTTC,CAWTQKSGGVGGETQYF
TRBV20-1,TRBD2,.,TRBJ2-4,TGCAGTGCTAGAGTCCCGATTAGCGGGGGGGCTGGGGAGCAGTACTTC,CSARVPISGGAGEQYF
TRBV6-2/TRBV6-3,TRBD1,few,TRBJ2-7,TGTGCCAGCAGTACGGACAGGGGGCAGTACTTC,CASSTDRGQYF
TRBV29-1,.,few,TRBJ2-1,TGCAGCGTTGCCGGCAGCCTTCCCGGAGGAAGCAATGAGCAGTTCTTC,CSVAGSLPGGSNEQFF
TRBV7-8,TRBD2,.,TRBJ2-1,TGTGCCAGCAGCTTACGGACTTTAGCGGGAGATTCTTACAATGAGCAGTTCTTC,CASSLRTLAGDSYNEQFF
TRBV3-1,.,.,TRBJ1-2,TGTGCCAGCAGCCTCCTGAGGGGTGACTATGGCTACACCTTC,CASSLLRGDYGYTF
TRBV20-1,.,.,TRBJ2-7,TGCAGTGGCCTATTACACTACGAGCAGTACTTC,CSGLLHYEQYF
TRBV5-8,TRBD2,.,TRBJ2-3,TGTGCCAGCAGCCAGCGGCTAGCGGTCACAGATACGCAGTATTTT,CASSQRLAVTDTQYF
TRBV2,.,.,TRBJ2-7,TGTGCCAGCAGTGAAGTCCCCCACGAGCAGTACTTC,CASSEVPHEQYF
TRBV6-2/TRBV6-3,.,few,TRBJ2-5,TGTGCCAGCAGTTACGTCGGGAACCGAGAGACCCAGTACTTC,CASSYVGNRETQYF
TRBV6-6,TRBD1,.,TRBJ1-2,TGTGCCAGCAGTGGGGACAGGGACTATGGCTACACCTTC,CASSGDRDYGYTF
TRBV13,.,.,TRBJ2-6,TGTGCCAGCAGCTTAAGGTCGTCCAGGACGTCTGGGGCCAACGTCCTGACTTTC,CASSLRSSRTSGANVLTF
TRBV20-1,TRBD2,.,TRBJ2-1,TGCAGTGCGGCGACTAGCGAGGGAGTGGGTGAGCAGTTCTTC,CSAATSEGVGEQFF
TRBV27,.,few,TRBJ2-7,TGTGCCAGCAGTTTAGGCGGACTCCCCCTCGAGCAGTACTTC,CASSLGGLPLEQYF
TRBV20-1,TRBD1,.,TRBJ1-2,TGCAGTGCTAGAGATGGACAGGGACTATATGGCTACACCTTC,CSARDGQGLYGYTF
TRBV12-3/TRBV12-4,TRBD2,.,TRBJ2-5,TGTACCAGCAGTCTCCCCTCGGGACTAGCGGGAGAGGAAGAGACCCAGTACTTC,CTSSLPSGLAGEEETQYF
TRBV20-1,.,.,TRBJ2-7,TGCAGTGCTAGAGATCGCACGGTGAGCTCCTACGAGCAGTACTTC,CSARDRTVSSYEQYF
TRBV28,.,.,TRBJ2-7,TGTGCCAGTGAGGGCGTTGTGGGCGAGCAGTACTTC,CASEGVVGEQYF
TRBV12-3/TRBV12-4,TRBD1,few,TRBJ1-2,TGTGCCAGCTTATACCGGGACAGTCGTGTCTATGGCTACACCTTC,CASLYRDSRVYGYTF
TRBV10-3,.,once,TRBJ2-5,TGTGCCATCAGTGAGTCAGGAACCGCGTTAGGGGGGATGGAGCAGTACTTC,CAISESGTALGGMEQYF
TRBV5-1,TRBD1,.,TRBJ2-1,TGCGCCAGCAGCATGCTTCCGGGACAGGGGGCTGGGGAGCAGTTCTTC,CASSMLPGQGAGEQFF
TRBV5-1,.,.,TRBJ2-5,TGCGCCAGCAGCTCCCTGAAGGGACGGGGTCCGGGAGAAGAGACCCAGTACTTC,CASSSLKGRGPGEETQYF
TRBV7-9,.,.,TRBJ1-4,TGTGCCAGCAGCTTTATGAATGAAAAACTGTTTTTT,CASSFMNEKLFF
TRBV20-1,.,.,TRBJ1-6,TGCAGTGCTTCCCGTATTTCCTATAATTCACCCCTCCACTTT,CSASRISYNSPLHF
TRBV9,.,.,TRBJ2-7,TGTGCCAGCAGCGGGGGGGCGGAGGCCTACGAGCAGTACTTC,CASSGGAEAYEQYF
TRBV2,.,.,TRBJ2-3,TGTGCCAGCAGTGAAGGGCGCGCTGACACAGATACGCAGTATTTT,CASSEGRADTDTQYF
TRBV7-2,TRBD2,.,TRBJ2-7,TGTGCCAGCAGCCCCCGGACTAGCGGGGCCTACGAGCAGTACTTC,CASSPRTSGAYEQYF
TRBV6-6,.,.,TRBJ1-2,TGTGCCAGCAATCACTCTGGGCGGAGGGGTAACTATGGCTACACCTTC,CASNHSGRRGNYGYTF
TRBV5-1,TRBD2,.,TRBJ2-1,TGCGCCAGCAGCTTGGTAGCGGGAGCGAACAATGAGCAGTTCTTC,CASSLVAGANNEQFF
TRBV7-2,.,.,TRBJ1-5,TGTACCAGCAGCCTCAAAGGGGATCAGCCCCAGCATTTT,CTSSLKGDQPQHF
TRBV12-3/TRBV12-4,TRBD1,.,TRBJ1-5,TGTGCCAGCACCTTGGGTCGGGACAGGGGCCACAATCAGCCCCAGCATTTT,CASTLGRDRGHNQPQHF
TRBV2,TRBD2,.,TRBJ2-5,TGTGCCACCTCCCGGGAGCGGGGTTGGCAAGAGACCCAGTACTTC,CATSRERGWQETQYF
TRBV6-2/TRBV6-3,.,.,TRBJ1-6,TGTGCCAGCAGTTATTTTTCGACCGTGGATTCACCCCTCCACTTT,CASSYFSTVDSPLHF
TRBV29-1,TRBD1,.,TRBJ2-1,TGCAGCGTTGAAACGCGGACAGGGAATGAGCAGTTCTTC,CSVETRTGNEQFF
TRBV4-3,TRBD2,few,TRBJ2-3,TGCGCCAGCAGCCATACTAGCGGGATTACGGATACGCAGTATTTT,CASSHTSGITDTQYF
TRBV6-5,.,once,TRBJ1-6,TGTGCCAGCAGTTATCAGGGTCAGAATTCACCCCCCCACTTT,CASSYQGQNSPPHF
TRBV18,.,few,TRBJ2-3,TGTGCCAGCGGGCAGAACACAGATACGCAGTATTTT,CASGQNTDTQYF
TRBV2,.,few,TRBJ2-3,TGTGCCAGCAGTATCAGGAGGCTTAGCACAGATACGCAGTATTTT,CASSIRRLSTDTQYF
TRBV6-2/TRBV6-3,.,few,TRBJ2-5,TGTGCCAGCAGTTACTCGGCTAGGGCGGAGACCCAGTACTTC,CASSYSARAETQYF
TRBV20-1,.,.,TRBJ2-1,TGCAGTGCCCTTCCTTGGTGGGGGGCCAAGGGGGGCTACAATGAGCAGTTCTTC,CSALPWWGAKGGYNEQFF
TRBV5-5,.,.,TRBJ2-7,TGTGCCAGCAGGGAAAGGGGATACGAGCAGTACTTC,CASRERGYEQYF
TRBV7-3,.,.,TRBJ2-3,TGTGCCAGCAGACCTTCGAGCACAGATACGCAGTATTTT,CASRPSSTDTQYF